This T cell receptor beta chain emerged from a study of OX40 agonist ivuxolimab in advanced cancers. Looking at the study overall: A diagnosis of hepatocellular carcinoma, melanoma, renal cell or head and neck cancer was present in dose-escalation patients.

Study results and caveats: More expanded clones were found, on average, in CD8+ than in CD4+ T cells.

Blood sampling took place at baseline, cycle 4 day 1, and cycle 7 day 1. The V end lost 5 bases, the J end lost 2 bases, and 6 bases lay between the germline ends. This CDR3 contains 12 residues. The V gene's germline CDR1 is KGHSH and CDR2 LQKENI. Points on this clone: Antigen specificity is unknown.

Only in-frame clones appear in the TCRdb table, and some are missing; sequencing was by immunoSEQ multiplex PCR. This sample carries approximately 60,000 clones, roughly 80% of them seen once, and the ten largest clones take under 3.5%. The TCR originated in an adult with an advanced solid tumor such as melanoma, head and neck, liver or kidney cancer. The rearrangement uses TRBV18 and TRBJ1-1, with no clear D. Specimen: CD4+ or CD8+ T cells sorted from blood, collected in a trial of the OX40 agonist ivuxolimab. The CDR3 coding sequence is TGTGCCAGCTCAGGCAGTAACACTGAAGCTTTCTTT. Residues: CASSGSNTEAFF.